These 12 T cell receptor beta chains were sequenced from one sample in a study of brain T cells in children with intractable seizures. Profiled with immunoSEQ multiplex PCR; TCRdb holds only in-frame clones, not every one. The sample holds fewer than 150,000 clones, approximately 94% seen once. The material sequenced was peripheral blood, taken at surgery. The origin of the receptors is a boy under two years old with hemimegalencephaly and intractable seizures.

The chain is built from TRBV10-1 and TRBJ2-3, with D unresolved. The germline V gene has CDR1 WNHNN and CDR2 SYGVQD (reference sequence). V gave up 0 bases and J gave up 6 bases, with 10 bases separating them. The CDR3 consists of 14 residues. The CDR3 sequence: CASSESADVDTQYF. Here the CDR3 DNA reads TGCGCCAGCAGTGAGTCGGCGGACGTGGATACGCAGTATTTT.

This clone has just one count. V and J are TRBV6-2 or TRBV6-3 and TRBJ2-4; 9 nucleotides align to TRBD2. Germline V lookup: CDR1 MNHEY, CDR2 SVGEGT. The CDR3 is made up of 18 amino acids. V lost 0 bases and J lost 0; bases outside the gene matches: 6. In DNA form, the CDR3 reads TGTGCCAGCAGTTACTCTCCTAGCGGGGCGCTAGCCAAAAACATTCAGTACTTC. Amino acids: CASSYSPSGALAKNIQYF.

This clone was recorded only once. The CDR3 loop reads CASSTGLGTDTQYF. The CDR3 DNA reads as TGCGCCAGCAGCACAGGACTAGGGACAGATACGCAGTATTTT. The chain couples TRBV5-1 to TRBJ2-3; the match to TRBD2 covers 7 bases. V trimming: 4 bases; J trimming: 3 bases; junction bases outside the gene matches: 5. CDR1 and CDR2 (germline): SGHRS, YFSETQ. The CDR3 spans 14 residues.

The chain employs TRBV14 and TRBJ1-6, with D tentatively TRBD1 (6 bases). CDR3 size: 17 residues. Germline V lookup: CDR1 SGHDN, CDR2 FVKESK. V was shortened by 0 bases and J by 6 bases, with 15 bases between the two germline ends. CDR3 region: CASSQDKSAGVNSPLHF. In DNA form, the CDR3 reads TGTGCCAGCAGCCAAGATAAATCGGCAGGGGTTAATTCACCCCTCCACTTT. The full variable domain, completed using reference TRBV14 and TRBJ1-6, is EAGVTQFPSHSVIEKGQTVTLRCDPISGHDNLYWYRRVMGKEIKFLLHFVKESKQDESGMPNNRFLAERTGGTYSTLKVQPAELEDSGVYFCASSQDKSAGVNSPLHFGNGTRLTVT.

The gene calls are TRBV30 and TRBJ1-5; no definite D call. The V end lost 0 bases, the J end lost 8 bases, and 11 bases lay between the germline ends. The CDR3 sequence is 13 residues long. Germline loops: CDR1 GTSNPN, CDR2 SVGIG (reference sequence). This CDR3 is CAWSVHGGEPQHF. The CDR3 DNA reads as TGTGCCTGGAGTGTACACGGTGGTGAGCCCCAGCATTTT.

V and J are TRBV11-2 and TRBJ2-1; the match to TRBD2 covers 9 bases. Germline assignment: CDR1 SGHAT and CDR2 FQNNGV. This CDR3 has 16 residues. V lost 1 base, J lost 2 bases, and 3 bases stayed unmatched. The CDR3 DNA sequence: TGTGCCAGCAGCTTAGGGGGCGGGAGGGCCTACAATGAGCAGTTCTTC. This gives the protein CASSLGGGRAYNEQFF.

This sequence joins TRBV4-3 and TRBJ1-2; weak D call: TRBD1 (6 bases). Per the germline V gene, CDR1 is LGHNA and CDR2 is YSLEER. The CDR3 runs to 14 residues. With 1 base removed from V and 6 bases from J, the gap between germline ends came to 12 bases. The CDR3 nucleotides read TGCGCCAGCAGCCAAGTGGGGGCGTCGGATGGCTACACCTTC. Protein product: CASSQVGASDGYTF.

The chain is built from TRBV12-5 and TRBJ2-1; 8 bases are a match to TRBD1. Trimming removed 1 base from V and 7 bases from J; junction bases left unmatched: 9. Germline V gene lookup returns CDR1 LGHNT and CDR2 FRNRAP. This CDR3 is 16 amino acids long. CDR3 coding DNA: TGTGCTAGTGGTTTGGGGCTGAGGGACAGGAGAAATGAGCAGTTCTTC. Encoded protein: CASGLGLRDRRNEQFF.

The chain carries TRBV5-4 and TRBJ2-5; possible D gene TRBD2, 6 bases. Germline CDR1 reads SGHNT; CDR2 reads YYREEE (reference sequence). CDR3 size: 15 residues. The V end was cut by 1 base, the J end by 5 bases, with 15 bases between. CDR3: CASSLRLGVEETQYF. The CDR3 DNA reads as TGTGCCAGCAGCTTGCGACTAGGAGTCGAGGAGACCCAGTACTTC.

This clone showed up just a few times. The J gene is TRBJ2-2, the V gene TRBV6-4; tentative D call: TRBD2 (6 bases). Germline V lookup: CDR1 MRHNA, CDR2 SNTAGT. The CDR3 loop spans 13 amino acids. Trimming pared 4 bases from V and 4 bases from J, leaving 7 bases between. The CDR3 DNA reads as TGTGCCAGCAGTGCGGGAGCCACCGGGGAGCTGTTTTTT. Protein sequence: CASSAGATGELFF.

In DNA, the CDR3 is TGTGCCAGCAGGGGGGTCCCATACGAGCAGTACTTC. Protein sequence: CASRGVPYEQYF. The V and J genes are TRBV11-2 and TRBJ2-7; D possibly uses TRBD1 or TRBD2 (5 bases each). Germline loops: CDR1 SGHAT, CDR2 FQNNGV. The length of the CDR3 is 12 residues. Trimming stripped 6 bases from V and 4 bases from J, with 10 bases between.

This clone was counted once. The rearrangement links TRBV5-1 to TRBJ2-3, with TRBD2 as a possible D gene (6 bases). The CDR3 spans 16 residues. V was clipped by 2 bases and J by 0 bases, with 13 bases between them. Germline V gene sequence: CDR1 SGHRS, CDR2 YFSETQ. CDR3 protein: CASSFRLEGSTDTQYF. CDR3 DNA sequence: TGCGCCAGCAGCTTCCGCTTGGAGGGTAGCACAGATACGCAGTATTTT.